These T cell receptor beta chains were read from a single sample in a study of control samples from healthy donors and cancer patients. TCRdb keeps only in-frame clones here, not all; method: immunoSEQ multiplex PCR. The table shows roughly 130,000 clones, with 75% to 95% occurring only once. The sequenced material came from blood. The receptors stem from a man younger than 30 in good health. Each CDR3 is given with its conserved first and last residue. D genes are given only for firm matches. Rows may omit the clone size; those that give it use once, few, many or a size class.

length	size	D	J	V	DNA	CDR3
12	-	-	TRBJ1-2	TRBV7-9	TGTGCCAGCAACTTGGACGGCTATGGCTACACCTTC	CASNLDGYGYTF
14	-	TRBD1	TRBJ1-4	TRBV5-5	TGTGCCAGCAGCCAAGGGGGCTCTAATGAAAAACTGTTTTTT	CASSQGGSNEKLFF
18	-	TRBD1	TRBJ1-2	TRBV29-1	TGCAGCGTTGCTTCAACCGGGACAGGGACCCATATGCGATATGGCTACACCTTC	CSVASTGTGTHMRYGYTF
18	-	-	TRBJ1-4	TRBV7-8	TGTGCCAGCAGCTCCCGACCCCCAGGGGTTGCAACTAATGAAAAACTGTTTTTT	CASSSRPPGVATNEKLFF
15	-	-	TRBJ2-3	TRBV6-5	TGTGCCAGCAGTTACTCGGTCGGGCTAGCGAATACGCAGTATTTT	CASSYSVGLANTQYF
15	-	-	TRBJ1-6	TRBV6-6	TGTGCCATCACCCGGGGGAGCTCCTATAATTCACCCCTCCACTTT	CAITRGSSYNSPLHF
14	-	-	TRBJ1-3	TRBV25-1	TGTGCCAGCAGTGAATTCAACTCTGGAAACACCATATATTTT	CASSEFNSGNTIYF
14	-	-	TRBJ1-5	TRBV2	TGTGCCAGCAGCCAGGACAGAGACGATCAGCCCCAGCATTTT	CASSQDRDDQPQHF
15	once	-	TRBJ1-1	TRBV6-5	TGTGCCAGCAGTTACACCACACAGGGTCGGACTGAAGCTTTCTTT	CASSYTTQGRTEAFF
16	-	-	TRBJ2-7	TRBV11-2	TGTGCCAGCAGCCCCCACCCCAGACAGCCGAACTACGAGCAGTACTTC	CASSPHPRQPNYEQYF
12	-	-	TRBJ2-5	TRBV6-2/TRBV6-3	TGTGCCAGCAGTTATCGCGCTGAGACCCAGTACTTC	CASSYRAETQYF
14	once	-	TRBJ2-2	TRBV4-1	TGCGCCAGCAGCCAACCTACTAGAGTCGGGGAGCTGTTTTTT	CASSQPTRVGELFF
12	-	-	TRBJ2-2	TRBV2	TGTGCCAGCAGCGGGGATGCCGGGGAGCTGTTTTTT	CASSGDAGELFF
13	-	TRBD1	TRBJ1-2	TRBV5-6	TGTGCCAGCAGCCCCGACAGGGGGCCAGGCTACACCTTC	CASSPDRGPGYTF
15	-	-	TRBJ2-1	TRBV5-4	TGTGCCAGCAGCTTTTTTGATACATACGTGGATGAGCAGTTCTTC	CASSFFDTYVDEQFF
14	-	-	TRBJ1-1	TRBV6-6	TGTGCCAGTGGGGCCGGCTTCACGAACACTGAAGCTTTCTTT	CASGAGFTNTEAFF
14	-	-	TRBJ2-2	TRBV7-2	TGTGCCAGCAGCTTAGCGCATAACACCGGGGAGCTGTTTTTT	CASSLAHNTGELFF
16	-	TRBD1	TRBJ1-6	TRBV5-5	TGTGCCAGCAGCTTGGGGACAGGGTCTTATAATTCACCCCTCCACTTT	CASSLGTGSYNSPLHF
16	-	-	TRBJ1-6	TRBV5-6	TGTGCCAGCAGCCGGACGGCGCCGTCCTATAATTCACCCCTCCACTTT	CASSRTAPSYNSPLHF
12	-	-	TRBJ1-1	TRBV10-2	TGCGCCAGCAGTGGGGGGGACACTGAAGCTTTCTTT	CASSGGDTEAFF